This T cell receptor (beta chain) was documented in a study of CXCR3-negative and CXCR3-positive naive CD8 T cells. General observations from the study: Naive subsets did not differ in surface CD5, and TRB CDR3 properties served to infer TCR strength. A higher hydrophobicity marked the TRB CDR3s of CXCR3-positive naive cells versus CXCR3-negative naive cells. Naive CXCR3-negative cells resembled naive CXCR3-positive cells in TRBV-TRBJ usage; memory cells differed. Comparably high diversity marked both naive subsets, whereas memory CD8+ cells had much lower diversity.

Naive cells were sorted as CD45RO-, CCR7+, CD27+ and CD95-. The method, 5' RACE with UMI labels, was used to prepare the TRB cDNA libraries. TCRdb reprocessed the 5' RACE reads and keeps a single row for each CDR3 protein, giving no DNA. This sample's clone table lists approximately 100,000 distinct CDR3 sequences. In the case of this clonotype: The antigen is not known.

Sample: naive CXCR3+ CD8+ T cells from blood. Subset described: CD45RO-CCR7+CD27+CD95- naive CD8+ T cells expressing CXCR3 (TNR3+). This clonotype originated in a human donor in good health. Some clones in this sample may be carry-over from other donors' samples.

CDR3 sequence reads: CASSSTGTEGEAFF. V gene TRBV7-9 combines with J gene TRBJ1-1; TCRdb names TRBD1, which stays unverified in the absence of DNA. Germline CDR1 is SEHNR and CDR2 is FQNEAQ (reference sequence). The CDR3 spans 14 residues.